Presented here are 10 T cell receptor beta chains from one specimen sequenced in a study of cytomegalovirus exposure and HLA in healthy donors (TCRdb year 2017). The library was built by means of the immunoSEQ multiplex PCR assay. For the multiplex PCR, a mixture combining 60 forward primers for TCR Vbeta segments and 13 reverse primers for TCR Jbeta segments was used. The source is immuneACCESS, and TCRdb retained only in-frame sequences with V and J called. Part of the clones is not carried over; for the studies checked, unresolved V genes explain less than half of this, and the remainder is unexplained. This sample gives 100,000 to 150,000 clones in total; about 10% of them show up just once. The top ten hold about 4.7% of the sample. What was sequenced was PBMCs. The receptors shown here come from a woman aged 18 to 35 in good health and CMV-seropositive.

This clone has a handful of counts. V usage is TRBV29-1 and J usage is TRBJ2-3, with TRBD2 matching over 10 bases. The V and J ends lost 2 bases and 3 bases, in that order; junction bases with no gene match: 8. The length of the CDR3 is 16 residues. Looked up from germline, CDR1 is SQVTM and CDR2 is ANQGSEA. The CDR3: CSVESVTSGQTDTQYF. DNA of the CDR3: TGCAGCGTTGAATCCGTGACTAGCGGGCAAACAGATACGCAGTATTTT.

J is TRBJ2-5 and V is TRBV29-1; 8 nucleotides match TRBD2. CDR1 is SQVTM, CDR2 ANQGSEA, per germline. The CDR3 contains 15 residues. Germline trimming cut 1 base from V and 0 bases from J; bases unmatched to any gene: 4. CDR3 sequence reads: CSVEGAAGDQETQYF. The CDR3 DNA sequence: TGCAGCGTTGAAGGTGCAGCGGGGGACCAAGAGACCCAGTACTTC.

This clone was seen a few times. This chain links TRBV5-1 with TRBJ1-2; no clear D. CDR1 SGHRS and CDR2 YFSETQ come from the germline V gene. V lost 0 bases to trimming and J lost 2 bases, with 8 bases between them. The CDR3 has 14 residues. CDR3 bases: TGCGCCAGCAGCTTGGACAGCTCCAACTATGGCTACACCTTC. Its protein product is CASSLDSSNYGYTF. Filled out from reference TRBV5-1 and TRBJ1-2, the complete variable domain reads KAGVTQTPRYLIKTRGQQVTLSCSPISGHRSVSWYQQTPGQGLQFLFEYFSETQRNKGNFPGRFSGRQFSNSRSEMNVSTLELGDSALYLCASSLDSSNYGYTFGSGTRLTVV.

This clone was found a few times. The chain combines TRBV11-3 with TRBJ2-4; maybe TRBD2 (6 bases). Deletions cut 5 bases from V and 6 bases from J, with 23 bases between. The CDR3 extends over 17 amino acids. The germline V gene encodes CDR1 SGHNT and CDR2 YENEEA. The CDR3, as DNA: TGTGCCAGCAGCCCAGAGTCTGGGGGGAGTTTGAGAAACATTCAGTACTTC. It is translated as CASSPESGGSLRNIQYF.

CDR3 loop: CASSRQGAGEKLFF. CDR3 bases: TGTGCCAGCAGTCGCCAAGGAGCAGGGGAAAAACTGTTTTTT. V is TRBV14 and J is TRBJ1-4, with a possible D match to TRBD1 (5 bases). V lost 6 bases and J lost 8, with 16 bases in between. The CDR3 spans 14 residues. Germline CDR1 and CDR2: SGHDN and FVKESK.

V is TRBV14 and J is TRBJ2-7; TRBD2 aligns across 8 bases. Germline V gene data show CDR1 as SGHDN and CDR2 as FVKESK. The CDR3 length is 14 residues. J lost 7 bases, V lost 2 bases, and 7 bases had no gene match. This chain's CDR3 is CASSQSAGVGEQYF. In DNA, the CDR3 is TGTGCCAGCAGCCAATCAGCGGGAGTGGGTGAGCAGTACTTC.

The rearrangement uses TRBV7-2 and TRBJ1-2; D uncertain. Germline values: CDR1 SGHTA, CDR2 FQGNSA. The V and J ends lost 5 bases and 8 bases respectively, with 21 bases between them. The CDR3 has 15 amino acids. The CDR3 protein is CASSPGGGQKSGYTF. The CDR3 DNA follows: TGTGCCAGCAGCCCAGGAGGAGGGCAGAAATCGGGCTACACCTTC. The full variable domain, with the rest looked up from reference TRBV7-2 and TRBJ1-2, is GAGVSQSPSNKVTEKGKDVELRCDPISGHTALYWYRQSLGQGLEFLIYFQGNSAPDKSGLPSDRFSAERTGGSVSTLTIQRTQQEDSAVYLCASSPGGGQKSGYTFGSGTRLTVV.

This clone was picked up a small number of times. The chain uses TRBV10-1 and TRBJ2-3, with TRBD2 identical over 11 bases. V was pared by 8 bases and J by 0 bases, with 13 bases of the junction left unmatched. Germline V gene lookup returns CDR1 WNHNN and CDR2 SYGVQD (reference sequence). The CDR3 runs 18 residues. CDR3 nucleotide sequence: TGCGCCAGCTCTGAAGGGCTAGCGGGAGGCCCCAGCACAGATACGCAGTATTTT. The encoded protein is CASSEGLAGGPSTDTQYF.

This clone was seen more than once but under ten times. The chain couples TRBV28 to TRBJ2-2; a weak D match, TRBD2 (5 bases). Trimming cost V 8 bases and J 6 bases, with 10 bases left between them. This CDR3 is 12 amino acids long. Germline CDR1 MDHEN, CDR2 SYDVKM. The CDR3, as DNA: TGTGCCAGCGGACTTAGCGCCGGGGAGCTGTTTTTT. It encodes CASGLSAGELFF.

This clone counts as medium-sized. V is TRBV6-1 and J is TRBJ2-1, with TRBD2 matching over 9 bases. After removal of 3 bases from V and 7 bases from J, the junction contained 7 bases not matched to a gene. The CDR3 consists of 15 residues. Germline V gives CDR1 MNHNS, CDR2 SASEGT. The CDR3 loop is CASSDYSGSTNEQFF. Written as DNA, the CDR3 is TGTGCCAGCAGTGATTATAGCGGGAGTACGAATGAGCAGTTCTTC.